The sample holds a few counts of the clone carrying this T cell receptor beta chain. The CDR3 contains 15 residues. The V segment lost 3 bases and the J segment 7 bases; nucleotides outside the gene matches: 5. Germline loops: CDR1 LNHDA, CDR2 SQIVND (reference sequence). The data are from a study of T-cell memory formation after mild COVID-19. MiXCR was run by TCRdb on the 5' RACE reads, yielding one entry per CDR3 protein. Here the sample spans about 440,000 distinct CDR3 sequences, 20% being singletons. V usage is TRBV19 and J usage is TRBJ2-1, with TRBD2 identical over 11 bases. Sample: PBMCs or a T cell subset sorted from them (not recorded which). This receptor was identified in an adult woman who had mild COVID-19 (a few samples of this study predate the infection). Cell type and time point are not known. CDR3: CASSMVAGGRNEQFF. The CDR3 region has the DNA TGTGCCAGTAGTATGGTAGCGGGAGGGCGGAATGAGCAGTTCTTC.